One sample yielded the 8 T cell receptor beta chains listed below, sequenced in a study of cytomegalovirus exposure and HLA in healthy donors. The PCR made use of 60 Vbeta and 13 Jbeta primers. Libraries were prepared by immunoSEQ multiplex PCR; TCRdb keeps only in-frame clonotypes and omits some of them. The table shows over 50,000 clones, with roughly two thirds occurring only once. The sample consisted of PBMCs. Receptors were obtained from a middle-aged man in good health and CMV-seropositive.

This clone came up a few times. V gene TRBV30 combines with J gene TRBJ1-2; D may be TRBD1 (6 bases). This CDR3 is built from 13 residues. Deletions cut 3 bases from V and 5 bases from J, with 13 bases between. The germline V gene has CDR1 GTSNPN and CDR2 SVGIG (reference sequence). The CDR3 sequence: CAWSGLGQYGYTF. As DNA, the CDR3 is TGTGCCTGGAGCGGACTTGGACAGTATGGCTACACCTTC. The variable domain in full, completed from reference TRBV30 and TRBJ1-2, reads SQTIHQWPATLVQPVGSPLSLECTVEGTSNPNLYWYRQAAGRGLQLLFYSVGIGQISSEVPQNLSASRPQDRQFILSSKKLLLSDSGFYLCAWSGLGQYGYTFGSGTRLTVV.

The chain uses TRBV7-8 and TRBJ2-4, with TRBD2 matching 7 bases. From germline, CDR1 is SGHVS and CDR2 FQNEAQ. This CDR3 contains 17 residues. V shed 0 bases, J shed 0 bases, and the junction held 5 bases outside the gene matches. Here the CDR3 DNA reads TGTGCCAGCAGCTTAGCGCGGGCGGGGGAAGCCAAAAACATTCAGTACTTC. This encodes CASSLARAGEAKNIQYF. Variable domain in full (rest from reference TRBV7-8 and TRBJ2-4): GAGVSQSPRYKVAKRGQDVALRCDPISGHVSLFWYQQALGQGPEFLTYFQNEAQLDKSGLPSDRFFAERPEGSVSTLKIQRTQQEDSAVYLCASSLARAGEAKNIQYFGAGTRLSVL.

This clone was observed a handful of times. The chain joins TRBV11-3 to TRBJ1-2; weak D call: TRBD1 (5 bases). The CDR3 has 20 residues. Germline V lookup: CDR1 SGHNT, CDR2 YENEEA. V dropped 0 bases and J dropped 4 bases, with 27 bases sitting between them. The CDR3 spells CASSLDRLGGRGPKLYGYTF. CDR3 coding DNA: TGTGCCAGCAGCTTAGATCGGCTTGGGGGGAGGGGACCCAAACTCTATGGCTACACCTTC.

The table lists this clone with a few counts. CDR3 in amino acids: CAWNTGRRSPLHF. As DNA, the CDR3 is TGTGCCTGGAATACAGGGAGACGTTCACCCCTCCACTTT. The chain employs TRBV30 and TRBJ1-6; D may be TRBD1 (6 bases). Trimming left V 4 bases short and J 9 bases short, with 13 bases between. The CDR3 extends over 13 amino acids. Per germline, CDR1 GTSNPN and CDR2 SVGIG (reference sequence). Full variable domain (missing parts from reference TRBV30 and TRBJ1-6): SQTIHQWPATLVQPVGSPLSLECTVEGTSNPNLYWYRQAAGRGLQLLFYSVGIGQISSEVPQNLSASRPQDRQFILSSKKLLLSDSGFYLCAWNTGRRSPLHFGNGTRLTVT.

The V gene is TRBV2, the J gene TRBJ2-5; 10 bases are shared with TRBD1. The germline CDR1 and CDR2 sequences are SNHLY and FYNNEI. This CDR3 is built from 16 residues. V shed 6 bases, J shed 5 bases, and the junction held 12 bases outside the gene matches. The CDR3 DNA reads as TGTGCCAGCAGGGAAAGACAGGGGGCAGTTATCGAGACCCAGTACTTC. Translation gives CASRERQGAVIETQYF.

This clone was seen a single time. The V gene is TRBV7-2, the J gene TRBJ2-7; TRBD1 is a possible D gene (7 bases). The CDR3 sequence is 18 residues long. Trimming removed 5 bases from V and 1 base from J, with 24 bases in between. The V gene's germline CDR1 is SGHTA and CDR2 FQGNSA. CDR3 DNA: TGTGCCAGCAGCCGAGAGATAACAGGGGACTTTTGGTCCTACGAGCAGTACTTC. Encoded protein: CASSREITGDFWSYEQYF.

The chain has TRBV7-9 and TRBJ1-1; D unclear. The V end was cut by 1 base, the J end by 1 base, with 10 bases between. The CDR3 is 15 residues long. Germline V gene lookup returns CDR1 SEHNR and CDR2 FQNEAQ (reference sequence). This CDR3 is CASSLVANSNTEAFF. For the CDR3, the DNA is TGTGCCAGCAGCTTAGTAGCGAATTCGAACACTGAAGCTTTCTTT.

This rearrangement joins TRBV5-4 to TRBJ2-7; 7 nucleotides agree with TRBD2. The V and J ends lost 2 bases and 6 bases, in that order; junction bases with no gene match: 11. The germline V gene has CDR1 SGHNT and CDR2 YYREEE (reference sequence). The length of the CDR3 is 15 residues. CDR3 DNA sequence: TGTGCCAGCAGCTTCCCCGGACTAGTTACCGGCGAGCAGTACTTC. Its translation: CASSFPGLVTGEQYF.